The 21 T cell receptor beta chains in this list originate from one sample, sequenced in a study of T-cell reconstitution after alpha-beta-depleted transplantation in children. As it was prepared, the TCRbeta library received unique molecular identifiers. A single record per CDR3 protein comes from TCRdb applying MiXCR to the PCR reads. The data show about 110,000 distinct CDR3 sequences, about 6% seen once. Sample: PBMCs, mostly from graft donor cells, taken 360 days after TCRalphabeta/CD19-depleted stem cell transplant. The receptors here all came from a male patient aged 2 to 10 who had a stem cell transplant for acute lymphoblastic leukemia, so the T cells may come from the graft donor.

In this sample, this clonotype turned up many times. The chain is built from TRBV28 and TRBJ2-7; 9 bases align to TRBD2. The CDR3 has 15 residues. Germline-derived CDR1 and CDR2 are MDHEN and SYDVKM. The V and J ends lost 2 bases and 6 bases, in that order; junction bases with no gene match: 8. The chain's CDR3 is CASSLGRGLAREQYF. For the CDR3, the DNA is TGTGCCAGCAGTTTAGGCAGGGGACTAGCACGCGAGCAGTACTTC.

This clonotype was seen repeatedly, ten times or more. The chain recombines TRBV29-1 with TRBJ2-2; D ambiguous. Trimming removed 4 bases from V and 5 bases from J, with 5 bases in between. Germline loops: CDR1 SQVTM, CDR2 ANQGSEA. CDR3 size: 11 residues. The CDR3 reads CSVVVTGELFF. CDR3 in DNA: TGCAGCGTTGTAGTTACCGGGGAGCTGTTTTTT.

This clonotype was seen ten or more times. V and J are TRBV7-9 and TRBJ2-1; a possible D gene is TRBD1 (6 bases). The length of the CDR3 is 12 residues. The germline gives CDR1 SEHNR, CDR2 FQNEAQ (reference sequence). V was pared by 4 bases and J by 10 bases, with 11 bases between. The CDR3 spells CASSSTGTEQFF. The CDR3 nucleotides read TGTGCCAGCAGCTCCACCGGGACAGAGCAGTTCTTC.

The CDR3: CASSFGSPYEQYF. DNA for the CDR3: TGTGCCAGCAGTTTTGGGTCACCCTACGAGCAGTACTTC. The genes are TRBV27 and TRBJ2-7; D gene ambiguous. Per germline, CDR1 MNHEY and CDR2 SMNVEV (reference sequence). Trimming removed 3 bases at V and 2 bases at J, with 8 bases between. CDR3 size: 13 residues.

This clonotype was detected only a few times. The V gene is TRBV11-1, the J gene TRBJ2-5; D not certain. Germline-derived CDR1 and CDR2 are SGHAT and FQDESV (reference sequence). Trimming removed 7 bases at V and 8 bases at J, with 38 bases between. The CDR3 spans 20 residues. The CDR3 DNA reads as TGTGCCAGCACCTTCTGGCAGAACCCCCGCAACCACTTCCGCTGTCAAACCCAGTACTTC. This encodes CASTFWQNPRNHFRCQTQYF.

The V gene is TRBV11-2, the J gene TRBJ2-2, with D unclear. The CDR3 loop spans 17 amino acids. V was pared by 3 bases and J by 0 bases, with 14 bases between. Germline CDR1 SGHAT, CDR2 FQNNGV. The CDR3 DNA follows: TGTGCCAGCAGCTTCCCCAGAGACCGAACGAACACCGGGGAGCTGTTTTTT. It yields the protein CASSFPRDRTNTGELFF.

This clonotype showed up just a few times. This chain uses TRBV27 with TRBJ1-2, with TRBD1 matching over 7 bases. Germline V gene data show CDR1 as MNHEY and CDR2 as SMNVEV (reference sequence). Trimming took 4 bases from V and 9 from J; bases not matched to a gene: 5. This CDR3 has 12 residues. In DNA, the CDR3 is TGTGCCAGCAGTTCCGACAGGGTGCGCTACACCTTC. This gives the protein CASSSDRVRYTF.

The table lists this clonotype with many counts. The chain joins TRBV10-3 to TRBJ2-5, with D uncertain. CDR1 ENHRY and CDR2 SYGVKD come from the germline V gene. The V gene lost 10 bases and the J gene lost 5 bases, with 11 bases spanning the gap. The CDR3 runs 11 residues. This CDR3 reads CATRTRETQYF. The CDR3 bases are TGTGCCACCCGAACGCGGGAGACCCAGTACTTC.

This clonotype has a count of ten or more. The V and J genes are TRBV28 and TRBJ2-5, with no clear D. Germline V CDR1 and CDR2: MDHEN, SYDVKM. V was cut by 5 bases and J by 3 bases, with 10 bases left in between. The CDR3 has 13 residues. The CDR3 DNA is TGTGCCAGCAGTCCCCCTTATGAAGAGACCCAGTACTTC. Its protein product is CASSPPYEETQYF.

Regarding this clonotype: This may be a read error, as it is one base from a much larger clone. The chain recombines TRBV4-2 with TRBJ2-3; D is possibly TRBD1 (5 bases). The end of the DNA fits TRBJ1-5 better, so the J call may be wrong. Per the germline V gene, CDR1 is LGHNA and CDR2 is YNFKEQ. The CDR3 runs 13 residues. CDR3 coding DNA: TGTGCCAGCAGCCCTGGGGGGGGAGATACGCAGCATTTT. Its translation is CASSPGGGDTQHF.

The V and J genes are TRBV7-9 and TRBJ1-2; the D is unclear. The CDR3 length is 14 residues. Germline assignment: CDR1 SEHNR and CDR2 FQNEAQ (reference sequence). Trimming shortened V by 5 bases and J by 4 bases, and 14 bases separated the two germline ends. In nucleotides, the CDR3 is TGTGCCAGCAGCCCCCCGGGCCAGCGCTATGGCTACACCTTC. Translated: CASSPPGQRYGYTF.

This clonotype was recorded many times. The V and J genes are TRBV5-1 and TRBJ2-7; 13 bases agree with TRBD2. Germline CDR1 and CDR2: SGHRS and YFSETQ. CDR3 size: 17 residues. After removal of 6 bases from V and 4 bases from J, the junction contained 13 bases not matched to a gene. CDR3 residues: CASTPYGLAGVGYEQYF. CDR3 DNA sequence: TGCGCCAGCACGCCATACGGACTAGCGGGAGTCGGTTACGAGCAGTACTTC.

This clonotype was detected many times. The chain uses TRBV5-1 and TRBJ2-5; D remains ambiguous. Germline V CDR1 and CDR2: SGHRS, YFSETQ. The CDR3 has 14 amino acids. Trimming shortened V by 0 bases and J by 1 base, and 7 bases separated the two germline ends. For the CDR3, the DNA is TGCGCCAGCAGCTTGGAGTCCGGCCAAGAGACCCAGTACTTC. Translation: CASSLESGQETQYF.

This clonotype came up many times. The rearrangement links TRBV27 to TRBJ2-1; D not certain. The length of the CDR3 is 12 residues. Germline loops: CDR1 MNHEY, CDR2 SMNVEV (reference sequence). V lost 3 bases to trimming and J lost 7 bases, with 7 bases between them. CDR3 protein: CASSFTSNEQFF. The CDR3 bases are TGTGCCAGCAGTTTTACCTCGAATGAGCAGTTCTTC.

This clonotype was counted many times. The chain employs TRBV12-3 or TRBV12-4 and TRBJ2-2; D is perhaps TRBD1 (6 bases). The CDR3 loop spans 13 amino acids. Trimming took off 8 bases at V and 3 bases at J, with 10 bases between the two ends. The CDR3 DNA sequence: TGTGCCAGCCCCAGGGGTTACACCGGGGAGCTGTTTTTT. This translates into CASPRGYTGELFF.

There are many counts of this clonotype. V usage is TRBV29-1 and J usage is TRBJ2-7, with TRBD2 matching over 8 bases. After removal of 4 bases from V and 3 bases from J, the junction contained 8 bases not matched to a gene. Looked up from germline, CDR1 is SQVTM and CDR2 is ANQGSEA. The CDR3 loop spans 14 amino acids. CDR3 coding DNA: TGCAGCGTTGCCACCGGGACTAGAGACTACGAGCAGTACTTC. As protein: CSVATGTRDYEQYF.

The genes are TRBV15 and TRBJ1-5; TRBD1 agrees at 8 bases. V lost 2 bases, J lost 4 bases, and 1 base stayed unmatched. CDR1 LNHNV and CDR2 YYDKDF come from the germline V gene (reference sequence). This CDR3 is built from 14 residues. CDR3 sequence (DNA): TGTGCCACCAGCAGAACAGGGGGGAATCAGCCCCAGCATTTT. It is translated as CATSRTGGNQPQHF.

This clonotype showed up many times. The V call is TRBV7-2, the J call TRBJ1-5; D unclear. The CDR3 loop spans 15 amino acids. The ends were cut back, 2 bases at V and 7 bases at J, with 15 bases in the middle. Germline V lookup: CDR1 SGHTA, CDR2 FQGNSA. CDR3 DNA sequence: TGTGCCAGCAGCTTAAGAGTCCACCACGACCAGCCCCAGCATTTT. Translation gives CASSLRVHHDQPQHF.

This clonotype was seen many times. The chain carries TRBV9 and TRBJ1-6; D is possibly TRBD1 (5 bases). From germline, CDR1 is SGDLS and CDR2 YYNGEE. There are 16 residues in the CDR3. V lost 4 bases, J lost 7 bases, and 18 bases lay in between. CDR3 coding DNA: TGTGCCAGCAGCCCAGAGGCAAGGGGAGGGAATTCACCCCTCCACTTT. Encoded protein: CASSPEARGGNSPLHF.

This clonotype showed up many times. The chain carries TRBV7-2 and TRBJ2-5; the D gene is possibly TRBD2 (7 bases). Germline lookup yields CDR1 SGHTA and CDR2 FQGNSA. With 5 bases removed from V and 4 bases from J, the gap between germline ends came to 20 bases. CDR3 size: 16 residues. CDR3 sequence (DNA): TGTGCCAGCAGCCCAATTAGGGGGGGTGGGGTAGAGACCCAGTACTTC. It codes for CASSPIRGGGVETQYF.

In this sample, this clonotype turned up many times. The chain employs TRBV7-6 and TRBJ2-1, with 12 bases aligning to TRBD2. V shed 2 bases and J 9 bases; nucleotides not matched to a gene: 5. Germline V CDR1 and CDR2: SGHVS, FNYEAQ. The CDR3 covers 15 residues. The CDR3 coding sequence is TGTGCCAGCAGCTTAAGTCTAGCGGGAGGGCGTGAGCAGTTCTTC. It encodes CASSLSLAGGREQFF.